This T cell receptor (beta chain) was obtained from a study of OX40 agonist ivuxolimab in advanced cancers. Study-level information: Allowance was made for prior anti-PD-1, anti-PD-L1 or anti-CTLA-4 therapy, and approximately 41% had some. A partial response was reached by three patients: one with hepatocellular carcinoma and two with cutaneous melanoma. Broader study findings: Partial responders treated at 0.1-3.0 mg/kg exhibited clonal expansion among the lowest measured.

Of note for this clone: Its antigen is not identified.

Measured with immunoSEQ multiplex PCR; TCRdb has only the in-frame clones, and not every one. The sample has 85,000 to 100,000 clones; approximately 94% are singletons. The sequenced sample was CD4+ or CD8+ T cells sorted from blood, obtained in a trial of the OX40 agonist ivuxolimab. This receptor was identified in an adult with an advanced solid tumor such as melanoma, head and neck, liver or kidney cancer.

The CDR3 reads CASSYGGPTNYGYTF. The DNA for the CDR3 is TGTGCCAGCAGCTACGGTGGGCCGACCAACTATGGCTACACCTTC. This chain joins TRBV11-2 and TRBJ1-2; D gene uncertain. V lost 4 bases and J lost 2, with 14 bases in between. This CDR3 contains 15 residues. CDR1 and CDR2 from the germline V gene are SGHAT and FQNNGV. The variable domain in full, completed from reference TRBV11-2 and TRBJ1-2, reads EAGVAQSPRYKIIEKRQSVAFWCNPISGHATLYWYQQILGQGPKLLIQFQNNGVVDDSQLPKDRFSAERLKGVDSTLKIQPAKLEDSAVYLCASSYGGPTNYGYTFGSGTRLTVV.